This is a list of T cell receptor beta chains from one sample in a study of blood T cell repertoires in COVID-19. Sequencing was performed with immunoSEQ multiplex PCR; in TCRdb, only in-frame clones are kept and a portion is missing. This sample has 24,000 or so clones; 80% to 85% occur once, and the top ten carry under 75%. Material: peripheral blood. These receptors all come from a woman at least 80 years old with acute or convalescent COVID-19. Each CDR3 is given with its conserved first and last residue. The D gene is left open where the match is weak. Some rows mark clone size as missing; the rest say once, few, many or name a class of expanded clone.

D gene | clone size | J gene | V gene | CDR3 protein | CDR3 DNA
. | once | TRBJ1-2 | TRBV7-2 | CASSLSGTPRDYGYTF | TGTGCCAGCAGCTTGAGCGGGACCCCCAGAGACTATGGCTACACCTTC
. | . | TRBJ2-2 | TRBV12-5 | CASDYRENTGELFF | TGTGCTAGTGACTACAGGGAGAACACCGGGGAGCTGTTTTTT
. | . | TRBJ2-4 | TRBV3-1/TRBV3-2 | CASTAGQTKNIQYF | TGTGCCAGCACCGCAGGACAGACCAAAAACATTCAGTACTTC
. | few | TRBJ1-6 | TRBV5-6 | CASSFGTGSSNSPLHF | TGTGCCAGCAGCTTCGGTACAGGGTCTAGTAATTCACCCCTCCACTTT
TRBD1 | . | TRBJ1-5 | TRBV6-5 | CASTWTGSNQPQHF | TGTGCCAGCACTTGGACAGGGAGCAATCAGCCCCAGCATTTT
. | few | TRBJ2-3 | TRBV24-1 | CATSDLGQGGADTQYF | TGTGCCACCAGTGATTTGGGCCAGGGGGGAGCAGATACGCAGTATTTT
TRBD1 | once | TRBJ1-2 | TRBV30 | CAWDRGGNYGYTF | TGTGCCTGGGACAGGGGGGGGAACTATGGCTACACCTTC
. | once | TRBJ2-5 | TRBV21-1 | CASSKAVRAGETQYF | TGTGCCAGCAGCAAAGCGGTCCGGGCGGGCGAGACCCAGTACTTC
. | . | TRBJ1-2 | TRBV6-5 | CASSYGGAYGYTF | TGTGCCAGCAGTTACGGGGGGGCCTATGGCTACACCTTC
. | . | TRBJ2-5 | TRBV6-2/TRBV6-3 | CASSPGEETQYF | TGTGCCAGCAGCCCAGGGGAAGAGACCCAGTACTTC
. | . | TRBJ1-5 | TRBV9 | CASSVALGATGNQPQHF | TGTGCCAGCAGCGTAGCCCTGGGGGCCACGGGCAATCAGCCCCAGCATTTT
. | . | TRBJ2-1 | TRBV11-1 | CASSVSRGSYNEQFF | TGTGCCAGCAGCGTTAGTAGGGGCTCCTACAATGAGCAGTTCTTC
TRBD2 | . | TRBJ2-1 | TRBV10-3 | CAISQRTGLAGGNEQFF | TGTGCCATCAGTCAGAGGACAGGCCTAGCGGGAGGTAATGAGCAGTTCTTC
TRBD2 | . | TRBJ2-5 | TRBV20-1 | CSASGASGQETQYF | TGCAGTGCTAGTGGGGCTAGCGGCCAAGAGACCCAGTACTTC
. | once | TRBJ2-1 | TRBV29-1 | CSVRVRGDNEQFF | TGCAGCGTTCGGGTGAGAGGTGACAATGAGCAGTTCTTC
. | . | TRBJ2-1 | TRBV6-8 | CASSYPGSYNEQFF | TGTGCCAGCAGTTACCCAGGTTCCTACAATGAGCAGTTCTTC
. | . | TRBJ1-5 | TRBV2 | CASSDGPQGQPQHF | TGTGCCAGCAGTGATGGGCCGCAAGGTCAGCCCCAGCATTTT
. | . | TRBJ1-4 | TRBV6-1 | CASSEGGTMDEKLFF | TGTGCCAGCAGTGAAGGGGGGACAATGGATGAAAAACTGTTTTTT
TRBD1 | . | TRBJ1-4 | TRBV4-1 | CASSQGTGGHSTVSTNEKLFF | TGCGCCAGCAGCCAAGGGACAGGGGGCCACTCCACTGTATCAACTAATGAAAAACTGTTTTTT
. | . | TRBJ1-1 | TRBV3-1/TRBV3-2 | CASSQGAPNTEAFF | TGTGCCAGCAGCCAGGGGGCGCCGAACACTGAAGCTTTCTTT
. | . | TRBJ2-1 | TRBV30 | CAWSVLGGSYNEQFF | TGTGCCTGGAGTGTACTAGGGGGTTCCTACAATGAGCAGTTCTTC
TRBD1 | few | TRBJ1-4 | TRBV9 | CASAEGAPDEKLFF | TGTGCCAGCGCCGAGGGGGCGCCGGATGAAAAACTGTTTTTT
. | many | TRBJ1-5 | TRBV7-3 | CASSLGGPQPQHF | TGTGCCAGCAGCTTAGGTGGCCCTCAGCCCCAGCATTTT
TRBD2 | . | TRBJ2-1 | TRBV5-1 | CASSRLAGNLPNEQFF | TGCGCCAGCAGTCGGCTAGCGGGAAACTTACCCAATGAGCAGTTCTTC
. | . | TRBJ1-2 | TRBV11-2 | CASSSTGEMGSYGYTF | TGTGCCAGCAGCTCTACGGGGGAAATGGGTTCCTATGGCTACACCTTC
TRBD1 | few | TRBJ2-3 | TRBV7-3 | CASSSGQPSTDTQYF | TGTGCCAGCAGCTCGGGACAGCCTAGCACAGATACGCAGTATTTT
. | . | TRBJ1-4 | TRBV18 | CASSPPGANEKLFF | TGTGCCAGCTCACCCCCGGGAGCTAATGAAAAACTGTTTTTT
. | few | TRBJ2-6 | TRBV27 | CASGTLPPSGANVLTF | TGTGCCAGCGGAACACTACCACCATCTGGGGCCAACGTCCTGACTTTC
. | . | TRBJ2-5 | TRBV7-5 | CVRSLRGRGSQRTQYF | TGTGTCAGAAGCTTAAGGGGCAGGGGTAGCCAGCGGACCCAGTACTTC
. | . | TRBJ1-1 | TRBV7-3 | CASSMIADSTEAFF | TGTGCCAGCAGCATGATAGCAGACAGCACTGAAGCTTTCTTT
. | . | TRBJ1-2 | TRBV5-1 | CASSTLLGYGYTF | TGCGCCAGCAGCACCCTCCTAGGCTATGGCTACACCTTC
. | . | TRBJ2-3 | TRBV5-4 | CASSRPGWRERDTQYF | TGTGCCAGCAGCCGACCGGGGTGGCGGGAAAGAGATACGCAGTATTTT
. | . | TRBJ2-7 | TRBV3-1/TRBV3-2 | CASSQDPGQGEQYF | TGTGCCAGCAGCCAAGATCCTGGGCAAGGCGAGCAGTACTTC
. | . | TRBJ1-6 | TRBV28 | CASTPAGLDNSPLHF | TGTGCCAGCACCCCTGCGGGGCTGGATAATTCACCCCTCCACTTT
. | . | TRBJ2-5 | TRBV5-1 | CASSWSGGETQYF | TGCGCCAGCAGCTGGTCTGGCGGGGAGACCCAGTACTTC
TRBD1 | . | TRBJ1-4 | TRBV6-5 | CASSARQGTNEKLFF | TGTGCCAGCAGCGCACGACAGGGGACTAATGAAAAACTGTTTTTT
. | . | TRBJ1-5 | TRBV24-1 | CATSGGREYSNQPQHF | TGTGCCACCAGTGGAGGGCGCGAATATAGCAATCAGCCCCAGCATTTT
. | . | TRBJ2-7 | TRBV29-1 | CSVDGGATGSPYEQYF | TGCAGCGTTGACGGGGGGGCGACAGGGTCCCCCTACGAGCAGTACTTC
. | . | TRBJ2-3 | TRBV6-5 | CASEFAGTGRDTQYF | TGTGCCAGTGAATTTGCCGGGACTGGACGAGATACGCAGTATTTT
TRBD1 | . | TRBJ2-3 | TRBV9 | CASSVGKGQGTDTQYF | TGTGCCAGCAGCGTAGGAAAGGGACAGGGCACAGATACGCAGTATTTT
. | . | TRBJ2-2 | TRBV7-2 | CASSLALNTGELFF | TGTGCCAGCAGCTTAGCGCTAAACACCGGGGAGCTGTTTTTT